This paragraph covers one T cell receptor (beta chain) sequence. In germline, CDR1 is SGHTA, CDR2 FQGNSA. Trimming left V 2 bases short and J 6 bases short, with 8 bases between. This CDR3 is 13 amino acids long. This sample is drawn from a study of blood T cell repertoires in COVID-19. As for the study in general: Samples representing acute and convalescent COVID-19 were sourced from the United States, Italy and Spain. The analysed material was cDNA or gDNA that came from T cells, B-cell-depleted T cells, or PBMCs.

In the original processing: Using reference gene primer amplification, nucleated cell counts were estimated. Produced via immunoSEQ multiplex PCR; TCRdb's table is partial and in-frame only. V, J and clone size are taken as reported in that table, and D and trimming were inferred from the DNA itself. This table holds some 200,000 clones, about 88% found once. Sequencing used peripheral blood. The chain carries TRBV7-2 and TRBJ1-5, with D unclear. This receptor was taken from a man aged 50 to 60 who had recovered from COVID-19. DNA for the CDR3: TGTGCCAGCAGCTTAATAGTTGCTCAGCCCCAGCATTTT. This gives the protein CASSLIVAQPQHF.